These T cell receptor beta chains were read from a single sample in a study of T cell changes during pregnancy in multiple sclerosis. Measured with immunoSEQ multiplex PCR; TCRdb has only the in-frame clones, and not every one. The profile shows about 67,000 clones, roughly nine tenths of them singletons. Sequenced here: peripheral blood, sampled in the second trimester of pregnancy. These receptors all come from a female donor with multiple sclerosis, enrolled in a pregnancy study. Each CDR3 is given with its conserved first and last residue. The order of the fields is V gene, J gene, clone size, D gene, CDR3 protein, CDR3 DNA. A D gene is named only where the DNA matches it firmly. Size is omitted from some rows. Given values are once, few, many or a class for expanded clones.

>TRBV7-9|TRBJ1-6|.|TRBD1
CASSSSRDRPAELLHF
TGTGCCAGCAGCTCGTCCCGGGACAGGCCCGCCGAGCTCCTCCACTTT
>TRBV29-1|TRBJ2-7|.|.
CSVIRDTSYEQYF
TGCAGCGTTATTCGAGACACCTCCTACGAGCAGTACTTC
>TRBV21-1|TRBJ2-7|.|.
CASSTQPGYEQYF
TGTGCCAGCAGCACTCAACCGGGCTACGAGCAGTACTTC
>TRBV2|TRBJ2-2|.|TRBD1
CASTRTGGGTGELFF
TGTGCCAGCACCCGGACAGGGGGAGGCACCGGGGAGCTGTTTTTT
>TRBV5-1|TRBJ2-3|.|TRBD2
CASSPILTSGAIDTQYF
TGCGCCAGCAGCCCCATACTGACTAGCGGGGCGATAGATACGCAGTATTTT
>TRBV19|TRBJ2-3|few|TRBD2
CASSMRLAGGTDTQYF
TGTGCCAGTAGTATGAGGCTAGCGGGGGGCACAGATACGCAGTATTTT
>TRBV29-1|TRBJ1-2|.|TRBD1
CSGYLMTGPGDGYTF
TGCAGCGGCTATCTTATGACAGGGCCGGGTGATGGCTACACCTTC
>TRBV5-1|TRBJ1-2|.|.
CASSFSGHILLNGYTF
TGCGCCAGCAGCTTTTCTGGACACATCCTTTTAAATGGCTACACCTTC
>TRBV5-6|TRBJ1-5|.|.
CASSFYSSSDSNQPQHF
TGTGCCAGCAGCTTTTACAGCTCCTCGGATAGCAATCAGCCCCAGCATTTT
>TRBV27|TRBJ2-5|.|TRBD1
CASSFTPTGLGTQYF
TGTGCCAGCAGTTTTACCCCGACAGGGTTAGGGACCCAGTACTTC
>TRBV2|TRBJ2-7|.|.
CASSQRHEQYF
TGTGCCAGCAGTCAGCGACACGAGCAGTACTTC
>TRBV28|TRBJ2-2|.|.
CASSLSSIGPGELFF
TGTGCCAGCAGTCTATCCTCGATTGGGCCCGGGGAGCTGTTTTTT
>TRBV18|TRBJ1-1|.|.
CASSGTGLTEAFF
TGTGCCAGCTCAGGAACAGGGTTAACTGAAGCTTTCTTT
>TRBV30|TRBJ2-7|.|TRBD2
CAWSVGGAYEQYF
TGTGCCTGGAGTGTGGGGGGGGCCTACGAGCAGTACTTC
>TRBV11-2|TRBJ1-2|.|TRBD1
CASSFGTGDPYGYTF
TGTGCCAGCAGCTTCGGGACAGGGGACCCATATGGCTACACCTTC